The T cell receptor beta chain under discussion was sequenced for a study of CD8+ T cells in alopecia areata. cDNA reverse transcribed from extracted RNA served as the sequencing template. Method: immunoSEQ multiplex PCR; TCRdb's copy keeps in-frame clones and lacks some. The data hold approximately 200,000 clones, with 50% to 60% observed a single time. Noted treatment: oral pan-JAK inhibitor, 5-10 mg twice daily. The CDR3 runs 16 residues. Per the germline V gene, CDR1 is MGHDK and CDR2 is SYGVNS. The V gene lost 2 bases and the J gene lost 5 bases, with 15 bases spanning the gap. The receptor was derived from a human donor with alopecia areata. The sample in question was CD4+ T cells sorted from blood, obtained at week 4, from a patient treated with tofacitinib. This chain joins TRBV25-1 and TRBJ2-2, with D possibly TRBD1 on 5 matching bases. This chain's CDR3 is CASSEPGPRGTGELFF. CDR3 DNA: TGTGCCAGCAGTGAACCTGGACCAAGGGGTACCGGGGAGCTGTTTTTT.